A single sample is the source of the 18 T cell receptor beta chains below, sequenced in a study of blood T cell repertoires in COVID-19. This table comes from immunoSEQ multiplex PCR, and its TCRdb copy is limited to in-frame clones, with some not included. The sample consists of over 45,000 clones, roughly nine tenths of them appearing once. The sample taken for sequencing was peripheral blood. These receptors were collected from a woman in her sixties with COVID-19, enrolled during active disease.

J is TRBJ2-3 and V is TRBV4-3, with D maybe TRBD1 (5 bases). Germline-derived CDR1 and CDR2 are LGHNA and YSLEER. The CDR3 extends over 18 amino acids. V was cut by 4 bases and J by 0 bases, with 20 bases left in between. In DNA form, the CDR3 reads TGCGCCAGCAGCCTTCAGGGTCCGACAGACACTAGCACAGATACGCAGTATTTT. This codes for CASSLQGPTDTSTDTQYF.

The gene calls are TRBV29-1 and TRBJ2-1; TRBD1 aligns across 7 bases. This CDR3 region has 19 residues. The germline V gene encodes CDR1 SQVTM and CDR2 ANQGSEA. After removal of 5 bases from V and 6 bases from J, the junction contained 25 bases not matched to a gene. The CDR3 DNA follows: TGCAGCGTTAATATGGTTGGTAGGTTGCGTAGGGGGCCCAGCAATGAGCAGTTCTTC. It encodes CSVNMVGRLRRGPSNEQFF.

This clone was found a few times. This chain links TRBV19 with TRBJ1-2; no clear D gene. This CDR3 has 13 amino acids. V was trimmed by 2 bases and J by 8 bases, leaving 12 bases between them. Germline V gene data show CDR1 as LNHDA and CDR2 as SQIVND (reference sequence). This CDR3 reads CASSILMGFGYTF. The CDR3 DNA reads TGTGCCAGTAGTATATTGATGGGCTTCGGCTACACCTTC.

The rearrangement joins TRBV9 to TRBJ1-4; D is possibly TRBD1 (6 bases). CDR3 length: 15 amino acids. The V end was cut by 4 bases, the J end by 5 bases, with 15 bases between. Germline CDR1 and CDR2: SGDLS and YYNGEE. The CDR3 loop is CASSLSGHQNEKLFF. CDR3 coding DNA: TGTGCCAGCAGCTTGTCGGGACACCAGAATGAAAAACTGTTTTTT.

This chain joins TRBV25-1 and TRBJ2-2; 7 bases agree with TRBD2. This CDR3 is built from 16 residues. J gave up 5 bases and V 4 bases, and 10 bases lay outside the gene matches. Germline V CDR1 and CDR2: MGHDK, SYGVNS. DNA of the CDR3: TGTGCCAGCAGTGCATCAGGGAGGGTAGCGACCGGGGAGCTGTTTTTT. This translates into CASSASGRVATGELFF.

This rearrangement joins TRBV5-4 to TRBJ2-2; D is perhaps TRBD1 (6 bases). Germline CDR1 reads SGHNT; CDR2 reads YYREEE (reference sequence). The CDR3 spans 13 residues. The V end lost 3 bases, the J end lost 7 bases, and 10 bases lay between the germline ends. CDR3 sequence: CASSSQGNGELFF. CDR3 sequence (DNA): TGTGCCAGCAGCTCTCAGGGGAACGGGGAGCTGTTTTTT.

The count of this clone is one. The chain employs TRBV7-2 and TRBJ2-5; 8 nucleotides line up with TRBD1. The length of the CDR3 is 11 residues. The germline V gene has CDR1 SGHTA and CDR2 FQGNSA. V was clipped by 4 bases and J by 12 bases; unmatched bases: 4. CDR3 in amino acids: CASSSGQGKYF. The DNA of the CDR3 is TGTGCCAGCAGCTCCGGACAGGGAAAGTACTTC.

V and J are TRBV6-2 or TRBV6-3 and TRBJ2-1; maybe TRBD1 (5 bases). CDR1 and CDR2 from the germline V gene are MNHEY and SVGEGT. Trimming shortened V by 0 bases and J by 0 bases, and 15 bases separated the two germline ends. The CDR3 covers 18 residues. CDR3 sequence: CASSYSGVTWGSYNEQFF. The CDR3, as DNA: TGTGCCAGCAGTTACTCAGGGGTAACGTGGGGCTCCTACAATGAGCAGTTCTTC.

This chain joins TRBV3-1 (or the pseudogene TRBV3-2) and TRBJ2-2, with D maybe TRBD2 (6 bases). The CDR3 totals 16 residues. V lost 3 bases, J lost 0 bases, and 11 bases lay in between. Germline V CDR1 and CDR2: LGHDT, YNNKEL (reference sequence). The CDR3 nucleotides are TGTGCCAGCAGCCACCTCGGGGGAGCGAACACCGGGGAGCTGTTTTTT. Its protein product is CASSHLGGANTGELFF.

The chain uses TRBV11-2 and TRBJ2-7; 8 bases agree with TRBD1. V lost 5 bases to trimming and J lost 3 bases; unmatched junction nucleotides: 3. The CDR3 consists of 13 residues. Germline values: CDR1 SGHAT, CDR2 FQNNGV. The CDR3 DNA reads TGTGCCAGCAGCCTCGACAGGGGCTACGAGCAGTACTTC. Protein: CASSLDRGYEQYF.

This clone was observed a few times. The chain employs TRBV6-2 or TRBV6-3 and TRBJ1-1; the match to TRBD1 covers 11 bases. The CDR3 contains 17 residues. Looked up from germline, CDR1 is MNHEY and CDR2 is SVGEGT. The V and J ends lost 4 bases and 0 bases, in that order; junction bases with no gene match: 7. In DNA, the CDR3 is TGTGCCAGCAGTTTCGGGACAGGGGGACCTTTGAACACTGAAGCTTTCTTT. Translated, it gives CASSFGTGGPLNTEAFF.

The rearrangement uses TRBV9 and TRBJ2-1, with D unclear. CDR3 length: 16 amino acids. The V gene's germline CDR1 is SGDLS and CDR2 YYNGEE. Trimming removed 2 bases at V and 9 bases at J, with 21 bases between. The CDR3 sequence: CASSVLPETRSGEQFF. For the CDR3, the DNA is TGTGCCAGCAGCGTCCTTCCCGAGACTCGATCGGGTGAGCAGTTCTTC.

In this sample, this clone turned up a few times. This chain connects TRBV10-2 to TRBJ2-1; TRBD2 agrees at 7 bases. The length of the CDR3 is 12 residues. Per the germline V gene, CDR1 is WSHSY and CDR2 is SAAADI. V lost 9 bases, J lost 6 bases, and 5 bases stayed unmatched. The CDR3 protein is CASWGGGNEQFF. CDR3 nucleotides: TGCGCCAGTTGGGGGGGTGGCAATGAGCAGTTCTTC.

The chain couples TRBV5-1 to TRBJ2-1, with 14 bases matching TRBD2. Germline CDR1 reads SGHRS; CDR2 reads YFSETQ. The CDR3 runs 17 residues. V trimming: 0 bases; J trimming: 9 bases; junction bases outside the gene matches: 8. The CDR3 protein is CASSLGGTSGSSGEQFF. Written as DNA, the CDR3 is TGCGCCAGCAGCTTGGGAGGGACTAGCGGGAGTTCTGGTGAGCAGTTCTTC.

The genes are TRBV2 and TRBJ2-3; 9 bases line up with TRBD2. CDR3 size: 16 residues. Germline assignment: CDR1 SNHLY and CDR2 FYNNEI. Unmatched junction bases numbered 12, after V lost 8 bases and J lost 3 bases. CDR3 residues: CASEGVAGEVTDTQYF. CDR3 bases: TGTGCCAGCGAGGGAGTAGCGGGAGAGGTAACAGATACGCAGTATTTT.

This chain joins TRBV7-9 and TRBJ1-4; a possible D gene is TRBD1 (5 bases). The germline gives CDR1 SEHNR, CDR2 FQNEAQ (reference sequence). This CDR3 has 14 amino acids. V lost 7 bases and J lost 7, with 16 bases in between. CDR3 in DNA: TGTGCCAGCACCTCGGGGGTTGAAGGTGAAAAACTGTTTTTT. It codes for CASTSGVEGEKLFF.

In this sample, this clone turned up a few times. V gene TRBV14 combines with J gene TRBJ1-2; D gene ambiguous. The CDR3 totals 12 residues. Deletions cut 2 bases from V and 10 bases from J, with 11 bases between. The germline CDR1 and CDR2 sequences are SGHDN and FVKESK. This CDR3 is CASSQSTALYTF. In DNA form, the CDR3 reads TGTGCCAGCAGCCAAAGCACTGCGCTCTACACCTTC.

This clone was recorded once. The V call is TRBV2, the J call TRBJ1-4, with D hard to call. The V end lost 7 bases, the J end lost 8 bases, and 20 bases lay between the germline ends. Germline values: CDR1 SNHLY, CDR2 FYNNEI. The length of the CDR3 is 15 residues. This chain's CDR3 is CASTRGEAVGEKLFF. The DNA of the CDR3 is TGTGCCAGCACCCGTGGAGAAGCGGTGGGAGAAAAACTGTTTTTT.